The rows below give T cell receptor beta chains drawn from one sample of a study of human T cells and chemical hapten exposure. TCRdb ran MiXCR on the RACE reads and lists one entry per CDR3 protein. The repertoire holds 120,000 or so distinct CDR3 sequences, with approximately 10% as singletons. The sequencing here drew on whole blood, taken in connection with sensitization to the hapten diphenylcyclopropenone (DPC). The receptors originated from a woman aged 45-60 years with alopecia areata. Some clones in this sample may be carry-over from other donors' samples. Each CDR3 is given without its conserved first and last residue. Size tells how often a clone was seen (once, few, many) or the class of an expanded clone, and some rows leave it out.

J gene: TRBJ1-1; clone size: .; V gene: TRBV9; CDR3 length: 13; CDR3 protein: ASSGRQGVITEAF
J gene: TRBJ2-3; clone size: .; V gene: TRBV7-2; CDR3 length: 17; CDR3 protein: ASRGRGLAGGPSTDTQY
J gene: TRBJ1-6; clone size: few; V gene: TRBV4-3; CDR3 length: 14; CDR3 protein: ASSQGSGTGNSPLH
J gene: TRBJ1-1; clone size: many; V gene: TRBV29-1; CDR3 length: 9; CDR3 protein: SVRLNTEAF
J gene: TRBJ2-5; clone size: many; V gene: TRBV9; CDR3 length: 12; CDR3 protein: ASSESGVVETQY
J gene: TRBJ2-3; clone size: many; V gene: TRBV20-1; CDR3 length: 15; CDR3 protein: SAYLGPSGGPQDTQY
J gene: TRBJ2-2; clone size: many; V gene: TRBV12-3/TRBV12-4; CDR3 length: 14; CDR3 protein: ASSLILAGGTGELF
J gene: TRBJ1-2; clone size: .; V gene: TRBV9; CDR3 length: 12; CDR3 protein: ASSVAARSYGYT
J gene: TRBJ2-3; clone size: many; V gene: TRBV6-5; CDR3 length: 11; CDR3 protein: ASSSLYPDTQY
J gene: TRBJ1-5; clone size: few; V gene: TRBV7-9; CDR3 length: 12; CDR3 protein: ASSSGMGNQPQH
J gene: TRBJ2-4; clone size: many; V gene: TRBV12-3/TRBV12-4; CDR3 length: 13; CDR3 protein: ASTSRQGAQNIQY
J gene: TRBJ1-5; clone size: .; V gene: TRBV12-3/TRBV12-4; CDR3 length: 11; CDR3 protein: ASSSRGGQPQH
J gene: TRBJ2-5; clone size: .; V gene: TRBV6-5; CDR3 length: 13; CDR3 protein: ASSYSGRAQETQY
J gene: TRBJ2-1; clone size: many; V gene: TRBV18; CDR3 length: 14; CDR3 protein: ASSLGLAGTHNEQF
J gene: TRBJ1-2; clone size: .; V gene: TRBV27; CDR3 length: 12; CDR3 protein: ASSFGGAGYGYT
J gene: TRBJ1-1; clone size: many; V gene: TRBV12-3/TRBV12-4; CDR3 length: 12; CDR3 protein: ASNRATGVTEAF